This T cell receptor (beta chain) was sequenced during a study of T-cell memory formation after mild COVID-19 (dated by TCRdb to 2020 to 2022). About the investigation overall: Most TCR sequence clusters were specific to one of the two donors. Longitudinal TCRalpha and TCRbeta repertoire sequencing tracked T-cell clones expanding and contracting after mild COVID-19 in two donors. Two young, previously healthy adult volunteers made up the cohort, one male and one female.

Ficoll-Paque density gradient centrifugation was the method used to isolate PBMCs. This clonotype was detected a few times. No antigen is known for it. The input lacks base qualities; no much larger clone sits a single base away. The trim is 4 bases for V and 0 bases for J, with a gap of 25 bases between the germline ends. The CDR3 holds 20 amino acids from the cysteine to the phenylalanine. This entry keeps only the CDR3 DNA: 60 bases, framed from base 1. The sample was run on an Illumina NovaSeq 6000. TCRalpha and TCRbeta cDNA libraries were built by 5'RACE with constant-segment primers, adding sample barcodes and unique molecular identifiers. Trizol reagent was used to extract RNA from every sample. The libraries were amplified in two PCR steps, and the second step added a second sample barcode and Illumina TruSeq adapters. Sequencing of the libraries was done on an Illumina NovaSeq, producing 2 x 150 bp paired-end reads. Processing in the source paper ran as follows. The reads were demultiplexed and collapsed into UMI-guided consensus sequences using migec v1.2.7. With mixcr v2.1.11, UMI consensuses were aligned to TRA and TRB V and J templates and assembled into clonotypes. A clonotype was counted as expanded or contracted only if both edgeR and NoisET called the change significant, with noise models trained on biological replicates. edgeR calls used a false discovery rate-adjusted p below 0.01 and a log2 fold-change threshold of 1. As an exploratory analysis of dynamics, PCA with hierarchical clustering was applied to max-normalized trajectories of the 1000 most abundant clonotypes. Each responding clone was given a CD4 or CD8 phenotype based on the CD4+ and CD8+ repertoires, which had been sequenced separately. TCRdb ran its own pipeline on the public reads, namely fastp trimming at Q25 and MiXCR clone calling, and kept in-frame beta chains. Duplicate CDR3 protein sequences are folded into a single record with the most common DNA and genes. TCRdb's processing, not the authors' own work, is the source of the V and J calls. The sample table records around 250,000 distinct CDR3 sequences; about 17% of these occur just once. The ten most abundant clones make up approximately 23% of the sample.

Study-level results and caveats: SARS-CoV-2 specificity was not confirmed for the second-wave clones peaking on day 37. Contracting CD4+ clones were found mainly in CM and EM memory subsets, while CD8+ clones were enriched in EMRA. Some responding clones were detected in pre-infection memory, suggesting pre-existing cross-reactive memory T cells joined the SARS-CoV-2 response. Only a couple of mild cases were covered in the study, and larger cohorts including severe cases with pre-infection samples were considered necessary. Clones that contracted from day 15 to 85 showed balanced CD4/CD8 phenotypes, whereas a second wave of clones that expanded from day 15 to 37 leaned towards CD4+.

The V gene is TRBV12-3 or TRBV12-4 and the J gene is TRBJ1-3, with the identity of the D gene unclear. The TCR comes from a man between 18 and 35 years old who had mild COVID-19 (a few samples of this study predate the infection). The sample titles of this study are shuffled in the database, so cell type and time point are left out; the donor was told from shared clones. The sequenced material came from PBMCs or a T cell subset sorted from them (not recorded which). The DNA sequence reads TGTGCCAGCAGTTCCCCGGAGAGAGCTTTCTTCCTGAGCTCTGGAAACACCATATATTTT. Translated, this gives CASSSPERAFFLSSGNTIYF.